These T cell receptor beta chains were read from a single sample in a study of blood T cells in healthy people across ages. TCRdb fed the 5' RACE reads into MiXCR, producing one record per CDR3 protein. The sample has 1.2 million to 1.5 million distinct CDR3 sequences, approximately 59% seen once. The source material was blood. These receptor sequences come from a man between 18 and 29 years old in good health. The CDR3 runs from the conserved cysteine through the conserved F or W. The order of the fields is V gene, J gene, clone size, D gene, CDR3 DNA, CDR3 protein. The D gene is left open where the match is weak. Some rows mark clone size as missing; the rest say once, few, many or name a class of expanded clone.

TRBV18	TRBJ1-2	-	TRBD1	TGTGCCAGCTCACCACCGACGGCAGGGGGCCTCGGCTACACCTTC	CASSPPTAGGLGYTF
TRBV7-2	TRBJ2-7	-	-	TGTGCCAGCAGCTTAGGTTTAGGGGGGACAAACGAGCAGTACTTC	CASSLGLGGTNEQYF
TRBV6-6	TRBJ1-1	-	-	TGTGCCAGCACAGGGTTGGGGCATGGGAACACTGAAGCTTTCTTT	CASTGLGHGNTEAFF
TRBV9	TRBJ2-7	-	TRBD1	TGTGCCAGCAGCGTAGGGGTCGGGACAGGGGGAACCTACGAGCAGTACTTC	CASSVGVGTGGTYEQYF
TRBV29-1	TRBJ2-7	few	-	TGCAGCGTTGCGGACAGCCCCTACGAGCAGTACTTC	CSVADSPYEQYF
TRBV6-5	TRBJ2-1	-	-	TGTGCCAGTAAAACTCGAGCGATGGGTGAGCAGTTCTTC	CASKTRAMGEQFF
TRBV9	TRBJ1-5	few	-	TGTGCCAGCAGCGTCGAACAAAGGTTGGGGGGGCGACAGCCCCAGCATTTT	CASSVEQRLGGRQPQHF
TRBV29-1	TRBJ2-5	-	-	TGCAGCGTTGGGGCGGGGGCTGGAGAGACCCAGTACTTC	CSVGAGAGETQYF
TRBV27	TRBJ2-3	-	TRBD2	TGTGCCAGCAGTTATAGGCGACTAGCGGGAGGGGATACGCAGTATTTT	CASSYRRLAGGDTQYF
TRBV20-1	TRBJ2-1	-	TRBD1	TGCAGTGCTGGAAGTTCCCCGGGACAGGGAAGATATGAGCAGTTCTTC	CSAGSSPGQGRYEQFF
TRBV3-1	TRBJ2-7	-	-	TGTGCCAGCAGCCATCGCGGGACAGCCTCCTACGAGCAGTACTTC	CASSHRGTASYEQYF
TRBV27	TRBJ2-1	-	TRBD1	TGTGCCAGCAGTTTATTTGGACAGGGGGCTGATGAGCAGTTCTTC	CASSLFGQGADEQFF
TRBV12-3/TRBV12-4	TRBJ2-6	-	-	TGTGCCAGCAGTTTGTTTATCTCTGGGGCCAACGTCCTGACTTTC	CASSLFISGANVLTF
TRBV6-6	TRBJ2-7	-	-	TGCGCCAGCACCCTCCCGGGTTATGCACAAGTCTACGAGCAGTACTTC	CASTLPGYAQVYEQYF
TRBV10-3	TRBJ1-6	-	-	TGTGCCATCAGGGACGGTAGTAATAATTCACCCCTCCACTTT	CAIRDGSNNSPLHF
TRBV4-2	TRBJ2-7	-	TRBD2	TGTGCCAGCAGCCAAGATTTGGCGGGAGTCTACGAGCAGTACTTC	CASSQDLAGVYEQYF
TRBV28	TRBJ2-3	once	-	TGTGCCAGCAGTCTCCCCCAGGGTTGGGCAGATACGCAGTATTTT	CASSLPQGWADTQYF
TRBV10-2	TRBJ2-4	-	TRBD1	TGCGCCAGCCTAGGACAGGGGGTTTGGGAGCAGTACTTC	CASLGQGVWEQYF
TRBV20-1	TRBJ2-3	once	TRBD2	TGCAGTGCTAGAGTTGGGTTTGGGGGGGCAGATACGCAGTATTTT	CSARVGFGGADTQYF
TRBV27	TRBJ2-5	-	TRBD1	TGTGCCAGCAGTTCGGTCAACGGACAGGACCAAGAGACCCAGTACTTC	CASSSVNGQDQETQYF
TRBV10-3	TRBJ2-7	-	TRBD1	TGTGCCATCAGGGAGACACGGACAGGGGGTACCTACGAGCAGTACTTC	CAIRETRTGGTYEQYF
TRBV20-1	TRBJ2-1	-	TRBD2	TGCAGTGCTAGTTCGCCTAGCGGACGTAGCTCCTACAATGAGCAGTTCTTC	CSASSPSGRSSYNEQFF
TRBV20-1	TRBJ2-3	-	-	TGCAGTGCTATTCGCAGCACTAGAGCCGCAGTTGATACGCAGTATTTT	CSAIRSTRAAVDTQYF
TRBV6-5	TRBJ2-3	-	-	TGTGCCAGCAGTTATGATACTGACTCTTATAGCACAGATACGCAGTATTTT	CASSYDTDSYSTDTQYF
TRBV2	TRBJ2-1	-	-	TGTGCCAGCAGTGAATTTCAAGGTCGACTATACAATGAGCAGTTCTTC	CASSEFQGRLYNEQFF
TRBV6-5	TRBJ2-3	-	-	TGTGCCGGCAGTTACTCGACCCTAGCGACGGATACGCAGTATTTT	CAGSYSTLATDTQYF
TRBV4-1	TRBJ2-1	-	-	TGCGCCAGCAGCCAAGTGCCAGCCCTGGATGAGCAGTTCTTC	CASSQVPALDEQFF
TRBV6-6	TRBJ2-5	once	TRBD2	TGTGCCAGCAGTTACTTTGCGGGAGAACGAGAGACCCAGTACTTC	CASSYFAGERETQYF
TRBV29-1	TRBJ2-7	-	-	TGCAGCGTTGAGAGATATTCGGACAGCGTCAGCAGCGAGCAGTACTTC	CSVERYSDSVSSEQYF
TRBV4-2	TRBJ2-1	-	-	TGTGCCAGCAGCCAAGAGAGGACTGAGCAGTTCTTC	CASSQERTEQFF
TRBV27	TRBJ1-1	-	-	TGTGCCAGCAGTTCAATCGTTAGGCAGGGGTTTACCATGAACACTGAAGCTTTCTTT	CASSSIVRQGFTMNTEAFF
TRBV6-2/TRBV6-3	TRBJ2-5	-	TRBD2	TGTGCCAGCAGTTACTCGAGCGGGACTAGGTCAAATGAGCAGTACTTC	CASSYSSGTRSNEQYF
TRBV12-3/TRBV12-4	TRBJ2-7	few	-	TGTGCCAGCAGCCGGACGGGACCGGAGGGCGAGCAGTACTTC	CASSRTGPEGEQYF
TRBV6-5	TRBJ1-4	few	-	TGTGCCAGCAGGCCGGGGGGAGGGAATGAAAAACTGTTTTTT	CASRPGGGNEKLFF
TRBV4-1	TRBJ2-7	-	-	TGCGCCAGCAGCCAAGCCCGTCCTGTCGGGATAGCTGCGTACGAGCAGTACTTC	CASSQARPVGIAAYEQYF
TRBV29-1	TRBJ2-3	-	-	TGCAGCGTTGTTATAGCGCGCACAGATACGCAGTATTTT	CSVVIARTDTQYF
TRBV20-1	TRBJ2-7	-	-	TGCAGTGCTAGCGGGGGGCCGTTCTACGAGCAGTACTTC	CSASGGPFYEQYF
TRBV27	TRBJ2-7	-	TRBD1	TGTGCCAGCACCGGGGGGACAGGGGGTGCCTACGAGCAGTACTTC	CASTGGTGGAYEQYF
TRBV14	TRBJ2-7	-	-	TGTGCCAGCAGCCAAGGTACGCCGAACGAGCAGTACTTC	CASSQGTPNEQYF
TRBV6-5	TRBJ1-2	few	-	TGTGCCAGCACCGGGGTGGGCATCGGCTACACCTTC	CASTGVGIGYTF
TRBV7-9	TRBJ2-1	-	-	TGTGCCAGCAGCTCCGATGTTGGGGATGAGCAGTTCTTC	CASSSDVGDEQFF
TRBV4-1	TRBJ2-1	few	TRBD2	TGCGCCAGCAGCCAACGACTAGCGGACAATGAGCAGTTCTTC	CASSQRLADNEQFF
TRBV12-3/TRBV12-4	TRBJ2-1	-	TRBD2	TGTGCCAGCAGTTTATGGGGGGCTAGCGGGAGCGCAGATGAGCAGTTCTTC	CASSLWGASGSADEQFF
TRBV27	TRBJ2-5	-	-	TGTGCCAGCAGTCCCCAGGCTTTCCGGGACAACTCACAAGAGACCCAGTACTTC	CASSPQAFRDNSQETQYF
TRBV12-3/TRBV12-4	TRBJ2-3	-	-	TGTGCCAGCAGTCCACGGACAGCGAGCACAGATACGCAGTATTTT	CASSPRTASTDTQYF
TRBV27	TRBJ2-7	-	-	TGTGCCAGCAGTAGGGTACTCCTCTCCCGAAGCTCCTACGAGCAGTACTTC	CASSRVLLSRSSYEQYF
TRBV29-1	TRBJ2-7	-	TRBD1	TGCAGCGTTGCGGCAGGGGGAGCTTACGGGCAGTACTTC	CSVAAGGAYGQYF
TRBV4-1	TRBJ2-7	-	-	TGCGCCAGCAGCCAAGTCGTGGCGGACTACGAGCAGTACTTC	CASSQVVADYEQYF
TRBV29-1	TRBJ1-1	-	-	TGCAGCGTTGGACAGGAGGGAGCTTTCTTT	CSVGQEGAFF
TRBV2	TRBJ2-3	-	TRBD1	TGTGCCAGCAGTGCCGACAGGGGGGGAACAGATACGCAGTATTTT	CASSADRGGTDTQYF
TRBV10-3	TRBJ1-2	few	-	TGTGCCATCACACCGACAGCCTCTAACTATGGCTACACCTTC	CAITPTASNYGYTF
TRBV12-3/TRBV12-4	TRBJ2-5	few	-	TGTGCCAGCAGTTTAGCTCAGGTTCAGTACTTC	CASSLAQVQYF
TRBV4-2	TRBJ2-1	-	-	TGTGCCAGCAGCCAAGATCACCATGGCAATGAGCAGTTCTTC	CASSQDHHGNEQFF
TRBV7-2	TRBJ2-7	few	TRBD1	TGTGCCAGCAGCTCCCGGGACAGCCAGTACTTC	CASSSRDSQYF
TRBV20-1	TRBJ2-1	few	TRBD2	TGCAGTGCTAGAGTCCTAGCGGGAGACACGGACAATGAGCAGTTCTTC	CSARVLAGDTDNEQFF
TRBV11-2	TRBJ2-7	-	TRBD1	TGTGCCAGCAGCGTGGCTGGGGGACAGCCCTACGAGCAGCACTTC	CASSVAGGQPYEQHF